This paragraph covers one TCR beta chain sequence. Produced via immunoSEQ multiplex PCR; TCRdb's table is partial and in-frame only. Seen here are around 26,000 clones, 77% observed once, and the top ten hold roughly a fifth. The sample belongs to a study of sequential checkpoint blockade in melanoma. Germline V gene sequence: CDR1 SGHDT, CDR2 YYEEEE. The CDR3 has 16 amino acids. J gave up 3 bases and V 2 bases, and 4 bases lay outside the gene matches. Treatment of the sample: randomized to nivolumab then ipilimumab (arm A) or the reverse (arm B). Sequenced here: CD8+ T cells sorted from blood (inferred from file names), sampled from a patient given nivolumab and ipilimumab in sequence. This chain joins TRBV5-6 and TRBJ2-2; TRBD2 matches at 10 bases. This receptor was taken from a human donor with melanoma. The CDR3 DNA reads as TGTGCCAGCAGCTTTTCACTAGCGGGATACACCGGGGAGCTGTTTTTT. Translation gives CASSFSLAGYTGELFF.